This T cell receptor beta chain was recovered during a study of T cell repertoires in cytomegalovirus infection. Study-level findings and limits: Based on cumulative public TCR beta family frequency, carriers of CMV plus the relevant HLA were identified.

Trimming pared 6 bases from V and 1 base from J, leaving 13 bases between. This CDR3 comprises 14 residues. One entry per CDR3 protein results from TCRdb running MiXCR on the reads. Of approximately 340,000 distinct CDR3 sequences listed, about 29% are singletons. In the case of this clonotype: Its target is unknown.

The sequenced sample was cultured PBMCs, obtained from culture after CMV antigen stimulation. This clonotype was sampled from a human donor in good health (CMV status not recorded). Some clones in this sample may be carry-over from other donors' samples. V and J are TRBV12-3 or TRBV12-4 and TRBJ2-7, with D uncertain. The CDR3 DNA sequence: TGTGCCAGCAGCCCCGGCTATGGATCCTACGAGCAGTACTTC. Translation: CASSPGYGSYEQYF.